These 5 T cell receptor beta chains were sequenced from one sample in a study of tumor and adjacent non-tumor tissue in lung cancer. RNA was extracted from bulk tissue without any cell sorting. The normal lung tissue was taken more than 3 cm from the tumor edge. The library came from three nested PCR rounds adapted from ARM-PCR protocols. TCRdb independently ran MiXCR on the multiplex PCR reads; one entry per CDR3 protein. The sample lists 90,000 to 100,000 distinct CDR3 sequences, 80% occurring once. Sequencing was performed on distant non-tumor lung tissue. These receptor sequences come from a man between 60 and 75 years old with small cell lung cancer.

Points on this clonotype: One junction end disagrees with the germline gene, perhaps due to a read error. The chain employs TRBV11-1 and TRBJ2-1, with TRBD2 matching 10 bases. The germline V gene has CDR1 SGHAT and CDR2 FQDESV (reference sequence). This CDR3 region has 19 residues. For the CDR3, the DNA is TGTGCTAGCAGCGTAAGCGGACTAGCGGATGGGAGCTCCTACAATGAGCAGATCTTC. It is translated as CASSVSGLADGSSYNEQIF.

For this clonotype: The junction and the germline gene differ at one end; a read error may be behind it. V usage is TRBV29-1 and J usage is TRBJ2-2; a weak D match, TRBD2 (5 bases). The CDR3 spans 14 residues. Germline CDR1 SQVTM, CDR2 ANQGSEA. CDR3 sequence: CSVVTSLNIGELFF. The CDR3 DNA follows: TGCAGCGTTGTTACTAGTCTAAACATCGGGGAGCTGTTTTTT.

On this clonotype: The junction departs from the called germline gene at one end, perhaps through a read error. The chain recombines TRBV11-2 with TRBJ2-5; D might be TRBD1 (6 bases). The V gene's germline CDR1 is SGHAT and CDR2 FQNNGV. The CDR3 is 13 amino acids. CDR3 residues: CASSSPGEETQYF. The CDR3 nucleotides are TGCGCCAGCAGCTCGCCAGGGGAAGAGACCCAGTACTTC. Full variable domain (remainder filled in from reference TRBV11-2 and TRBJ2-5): EAGVAQSPRYKIIEKRQSVAFWCNPISGHATLYWYQQILGQGPKLLIQFQNNGVVDDSQLPKDRFSAERLKGVDSTLKIQPAKLEDSAVYLCASSSPGEETQYFGPGTRLLVL.

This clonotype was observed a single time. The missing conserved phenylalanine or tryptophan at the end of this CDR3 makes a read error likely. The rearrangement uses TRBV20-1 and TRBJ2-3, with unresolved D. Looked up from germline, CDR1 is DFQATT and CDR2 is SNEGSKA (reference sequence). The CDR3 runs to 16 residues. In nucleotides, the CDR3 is TGCAGTGCTAGAGATCCCCATAGGGCTGGCACAAATACGCAGTATTCT. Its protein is CSARDPHRAGTNTQYS.

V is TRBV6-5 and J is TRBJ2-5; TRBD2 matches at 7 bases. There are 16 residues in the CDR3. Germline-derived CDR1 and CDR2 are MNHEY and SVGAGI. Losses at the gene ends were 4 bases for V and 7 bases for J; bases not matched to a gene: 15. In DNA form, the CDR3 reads TGTGCCAGCAGTTCCAACCGCGGACTGGGGGAGGGGACCCAGTACTTC. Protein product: CASSSNRGLGEGTQYF.